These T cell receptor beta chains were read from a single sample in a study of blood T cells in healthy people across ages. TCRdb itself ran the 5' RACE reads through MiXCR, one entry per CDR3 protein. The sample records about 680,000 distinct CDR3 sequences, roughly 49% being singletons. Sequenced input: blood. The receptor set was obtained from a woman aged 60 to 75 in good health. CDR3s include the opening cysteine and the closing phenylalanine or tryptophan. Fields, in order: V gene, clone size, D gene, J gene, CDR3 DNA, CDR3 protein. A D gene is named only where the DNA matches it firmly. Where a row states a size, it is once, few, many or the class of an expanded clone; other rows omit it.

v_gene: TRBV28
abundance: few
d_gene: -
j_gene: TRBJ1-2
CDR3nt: TGTGCCAGCAGTTCCCGCGAGAGGGCGCCCTCCTATGGCTACACCTTC
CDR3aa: CASSSRERAPSYGYTF

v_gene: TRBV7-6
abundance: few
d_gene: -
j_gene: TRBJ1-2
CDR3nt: TGTGCCAGCAGCTTAATGTCGAGTGGGGTGAGGGGCTACACCTTC
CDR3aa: CASSLMSSGVRGYTF

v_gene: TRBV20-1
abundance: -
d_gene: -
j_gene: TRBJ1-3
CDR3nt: TGCAGTGCGCCTCAGCAGGGGCCTGGAAACACCATATATTTT
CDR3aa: CSAPQQGPGNTIYF

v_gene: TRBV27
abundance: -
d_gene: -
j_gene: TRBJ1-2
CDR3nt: TGTGCCAGCAGACGCTCTGGGGTATTGAGTTTTGATGGCTACACCTTC
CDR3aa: CASRRSGVLSFDGYTF

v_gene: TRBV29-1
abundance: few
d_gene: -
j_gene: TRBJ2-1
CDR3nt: TGCAGCGTTGCTCTATCCTACAATGAGCAGTTCTTC
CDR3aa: CSVALSYNEQFF

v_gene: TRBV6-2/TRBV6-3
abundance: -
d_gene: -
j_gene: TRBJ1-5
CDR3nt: TGTGCCAGCAGTTTAGGACAGACTCAGCCCCAGCATTTT
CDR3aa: CASSLGQTQPQHF

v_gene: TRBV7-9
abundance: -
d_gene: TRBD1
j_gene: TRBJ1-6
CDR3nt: TGTGCCAGCAGCGCCACCGGGACAGTCAATTCACCCCTCCACTTT
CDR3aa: CASSATGTVNSPLHF

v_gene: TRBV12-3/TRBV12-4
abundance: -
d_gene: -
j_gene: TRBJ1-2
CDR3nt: TGTGCCAGCAGGTCCGGGAATAACTATGGCTACACCTTC
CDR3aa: CASRSGNNYGYTF

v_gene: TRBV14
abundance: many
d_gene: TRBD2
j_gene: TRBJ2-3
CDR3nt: TGTGCCAGCAGCCAAATCTTGTCAGGCGGGAGAGGTGATACGCAGTATTTT
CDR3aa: CASSQILSGGRGDTQYF

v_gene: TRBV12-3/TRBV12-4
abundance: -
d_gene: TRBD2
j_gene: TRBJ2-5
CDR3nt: TGTGCCAGCAGCCGGCTACGGGGGGGAAAGTGGAATGAGCAGTACTTC
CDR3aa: CASSRLRGGKWNEQYF

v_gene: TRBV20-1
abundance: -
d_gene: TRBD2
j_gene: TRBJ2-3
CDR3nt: TGCAGTGCGAGAACTAGCGCAGATACGCAGTATTTT
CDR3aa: CSARTSADTQYF

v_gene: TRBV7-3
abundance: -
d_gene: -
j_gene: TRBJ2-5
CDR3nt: TGTGCCAGCAGCCCAAGGGGGGGTGCGGGAGAAGAGACCCAGTACTTC
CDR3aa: CASSPRGGAGEETQYF

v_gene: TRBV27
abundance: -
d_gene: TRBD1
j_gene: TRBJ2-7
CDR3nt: TGTGCCAGCAGTTCCCCCAAACAGGGGCCCCTCGCCTACGAGCAGTACTTC
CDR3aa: CASSSPKQGPLAYEQYF

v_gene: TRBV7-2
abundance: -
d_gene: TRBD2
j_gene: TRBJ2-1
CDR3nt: TGTGCCAGCAGCCCCCAGCGGGGGCTGGGCGAGCAGTTCTTC
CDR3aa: CASSPQRGLGEQFF

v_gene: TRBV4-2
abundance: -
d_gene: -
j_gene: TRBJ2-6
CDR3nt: TGTGCCAGCAGCCGCGACGAGGGTACGCAGGGGGCCAACGTCCTGACTTTC
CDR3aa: CASSRDEGTQGANVLTF

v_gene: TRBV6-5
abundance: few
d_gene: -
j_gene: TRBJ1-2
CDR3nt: TGTGCCAGCAGTTATTCCAGGGGTGGAGAGTATGGCTACACCTTC
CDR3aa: CASSYSRGGEYGYTF

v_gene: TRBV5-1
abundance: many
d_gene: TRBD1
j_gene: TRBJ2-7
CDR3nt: TGCGCCAGCAGCTACGGGACAGGGGATTACGAGCAGTACTTC
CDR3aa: CASSYGTGDYEQYF

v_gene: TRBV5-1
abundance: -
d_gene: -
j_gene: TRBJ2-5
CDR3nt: TGCGCCAGCAGCCGAGGTAATACCGAAGAGACCCAGTACTTC
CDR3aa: CASSRGNTEETQYF

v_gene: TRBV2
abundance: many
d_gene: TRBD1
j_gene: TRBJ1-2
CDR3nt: TGTGCCAGCAGTGCGATGGGACAGGGGAGGGATGGCTACACCTTC
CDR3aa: CASSAMGQGRDGYTF

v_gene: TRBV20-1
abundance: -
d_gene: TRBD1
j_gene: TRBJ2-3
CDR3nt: TGCAGTGCTAGAGATTGGACAGGGCTCCCAGATACGCAGTATTTT
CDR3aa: CSARDWTGLPDTQYF

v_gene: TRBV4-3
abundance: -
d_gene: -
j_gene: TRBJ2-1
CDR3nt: TGCGCCAGCAGCCGCCAACAGAATAGTGAGCAGTTCTTC
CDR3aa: CASSRQQNSEQFF

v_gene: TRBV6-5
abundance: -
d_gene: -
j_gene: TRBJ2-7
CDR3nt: TGTGCCAGCAGTTACCAATTCATCGAGTACTTC
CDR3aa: CASSYQFIEYF

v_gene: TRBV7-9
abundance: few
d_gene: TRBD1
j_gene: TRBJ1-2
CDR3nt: TGTGCCAGCAGCGCCCTCCGGGACAGGGAGTATGGCTACACCTTC
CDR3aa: CASSALRDREYGYTF

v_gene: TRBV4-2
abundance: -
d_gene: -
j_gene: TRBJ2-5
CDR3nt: TGTGCCAGCAGCCGGGGCTCCATACTTACTTACAATGAGCAGTACTTC
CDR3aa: CASSRGSILTYNEQYF

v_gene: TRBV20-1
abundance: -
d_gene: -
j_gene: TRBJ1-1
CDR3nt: TGCAGGGCGGGACGGCTTAACGTGAACACTGAAGCTTTCTTT
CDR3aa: CRAGRLNVNTEAFF

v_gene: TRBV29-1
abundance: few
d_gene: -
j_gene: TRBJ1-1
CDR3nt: TGCAGCGTTGAAGTGGGCAGGACCATGAACACTGAAGCTTTCTTT
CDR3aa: CSVEVGRTMNTEAFF

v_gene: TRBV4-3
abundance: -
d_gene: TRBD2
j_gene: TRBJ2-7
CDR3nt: TGCGCCAGCAGCCAAGGGGGGAGGGGGCTAGCGGGATCCAATGAGCAGTACTTC
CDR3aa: CASSQGGRGLAGSNEQYF

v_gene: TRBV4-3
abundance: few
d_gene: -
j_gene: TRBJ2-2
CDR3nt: TGCGCCAGCAGCCAAGAACCCCGGTCCACCGGGGAGCTGTTTTTT
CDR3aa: CASSQEPRSTGELFF

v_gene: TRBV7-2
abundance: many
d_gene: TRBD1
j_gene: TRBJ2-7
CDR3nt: TGTGCCAGCAGCTTCCGGGACAGCTACGAGCAGTACTTC
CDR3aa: CASSFRDSYEQYF

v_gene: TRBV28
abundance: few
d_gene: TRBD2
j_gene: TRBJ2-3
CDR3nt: TGTGCCAGCAGACTAGCGGGAGGTACAGATACGCAGTATTTT
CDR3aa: CASRLAGGTDTQYF

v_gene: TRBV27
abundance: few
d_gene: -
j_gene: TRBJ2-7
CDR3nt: TGTGCCAGCAGGGAGACTAGTTCCTACGAGCAGTACTTC
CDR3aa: CASRETSSYEQYF

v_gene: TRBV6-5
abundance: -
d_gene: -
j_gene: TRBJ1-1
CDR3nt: TGTGCCAGCAGAGATAGTGGGGACACTGAAGCTTTCTTT
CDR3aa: CASRDSGDTEAFF

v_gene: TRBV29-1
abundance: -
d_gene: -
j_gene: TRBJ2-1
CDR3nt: TGCAGCGTTGGACAGGTCTTAGGGTATGAGCAGTTCTTC
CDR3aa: CSVGQVLGYEQFF

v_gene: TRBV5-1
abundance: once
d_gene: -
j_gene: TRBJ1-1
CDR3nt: TGCGCCAGCAGCTTTTCCCAGGGGAGCACTGAAGCTTTCTTT
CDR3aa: CASSFSQGSTEAFF

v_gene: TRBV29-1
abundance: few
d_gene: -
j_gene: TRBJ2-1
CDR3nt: TGCAGCGTTAGATTAGGCACTTGGAATGAGCAGTTCTTC
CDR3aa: CSVRLGTWNEQFF

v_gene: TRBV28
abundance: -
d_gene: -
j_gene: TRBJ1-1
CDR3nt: TGTGCCAGCAGTTTTTTCGTGTACACTGAAGCTTTCTTT
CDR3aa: CASSFFVYTEAFF

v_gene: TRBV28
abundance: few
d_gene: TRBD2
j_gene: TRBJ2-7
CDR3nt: TGTGCCAGCAGTTTACTAGCGGGAGCGGATTACGAGCAGTACTTC
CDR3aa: CASSLLAGADYEQYF

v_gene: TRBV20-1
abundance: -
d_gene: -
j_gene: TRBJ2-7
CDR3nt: TGCAGTGCTAGAGTGGGGGGCTCGTCCGAGCAGTACTTC
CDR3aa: CSARVGGSSEQYF

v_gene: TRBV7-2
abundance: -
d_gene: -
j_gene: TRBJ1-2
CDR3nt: TGTGCCAGCAGCCACTTGAAAGGCTACACCTTC
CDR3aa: CASSHLKGYTF

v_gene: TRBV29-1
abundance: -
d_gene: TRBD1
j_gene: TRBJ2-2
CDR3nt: TGCAGCGTAGGACAGGGGGTCTCCGGGGAGCTGTTTTTT
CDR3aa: CSVGQGVSGELFF

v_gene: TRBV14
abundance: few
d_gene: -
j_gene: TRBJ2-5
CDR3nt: TGTGCCAGCAGCACTTACGGGGCACACCAAGAGACCCAGTACTTC
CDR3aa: CASSTYGAHQETQYF

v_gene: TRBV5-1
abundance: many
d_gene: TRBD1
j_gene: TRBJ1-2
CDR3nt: TGCGCCAGCAGCCAGACAGGGGACCCAACTGATGGCTACACCTTC
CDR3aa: CASSQTGDPTDGYTF

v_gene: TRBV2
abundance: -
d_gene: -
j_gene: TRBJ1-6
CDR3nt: TGTGCCAGCAGTGTCCGTAGAATACAGGGAAATGAAATAAGTTCACCCCTCCACTTT
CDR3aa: CASSVRRIQGNEISSPLHF

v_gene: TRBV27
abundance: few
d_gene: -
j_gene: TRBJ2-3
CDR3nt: TGTGCCAGCAGTTTAGGCGGATTTGCAGATACGCAGTATTTT
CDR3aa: CASSLGGFADTQYF

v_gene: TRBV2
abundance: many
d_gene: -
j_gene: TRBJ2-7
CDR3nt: TGTGCCAGCAGTGAAAGGCGGAGCGAGCAGTACTTC
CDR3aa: CASSERRSEQYF

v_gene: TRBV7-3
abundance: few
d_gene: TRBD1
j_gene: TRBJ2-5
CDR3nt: TGTGCCAGCAGCCCTGGTCGACAGGGGTATGGGACCCAGTACTTC
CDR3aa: CASSPGRQGYGTQYF

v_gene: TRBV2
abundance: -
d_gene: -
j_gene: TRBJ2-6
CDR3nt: TGTGCCAGCAGTGAAAGGGGGTACAGTCATTTAAATGGGGCCAACGTCCTGACTTTC
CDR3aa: CASSERGYSHLNGANVLTF

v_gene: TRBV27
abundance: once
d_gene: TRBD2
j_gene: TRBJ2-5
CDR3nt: TGTGCCAGCAGCGCGGGGGTTTGGGAAGAGACCCAGTACTTC
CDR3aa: CASSAGVWEETQYF

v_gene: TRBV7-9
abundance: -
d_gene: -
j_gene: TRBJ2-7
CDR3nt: TGTGCCAGCAGCGTAAGTAACATAAACTACGAGCAGTACTTC
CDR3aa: CASSVSNINYEQYF

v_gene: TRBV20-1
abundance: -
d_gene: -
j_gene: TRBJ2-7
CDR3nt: TGCAGTGCTAGAGAGGGACGGACCATCTACGAGCAGTACTTC
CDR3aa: CSAREGRTIYEQYF

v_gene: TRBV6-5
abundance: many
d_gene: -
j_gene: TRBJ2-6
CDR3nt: TGTGCCAGCAGACTGAATAGCCCAACTGGGGCCAACGTCCTGACTTTC
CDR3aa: CASRLNSPTGANVLTF

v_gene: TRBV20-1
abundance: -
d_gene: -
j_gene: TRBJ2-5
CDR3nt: TGCAGTGCCCCTAGGGTAGATTTGGAGACCCAGTACTTC
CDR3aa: CSAPRVDLETQYF

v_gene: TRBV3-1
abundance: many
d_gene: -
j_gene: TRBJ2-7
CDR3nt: TGTGCCAGCAGCCAAGGTGGAGGGCAGTACGAGCAGTACTTC
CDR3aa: CASSQGGGQYEQYF

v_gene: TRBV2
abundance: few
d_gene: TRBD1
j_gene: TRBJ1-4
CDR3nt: TGTGCCAGCATTACAGGGGGCGCAACTAATGAAAAACTGTTTTTT
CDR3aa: CASITGGATNEKLFF